This TCR beta chain is drawn from a study of PD-L1 blockade in urothelial cancer. On the study more broadly: Analyses were performed on blood at 3 weeks after treatment start (the second dose) and at 6 weeks.

This CDR3 is built from 16 residues. The data were produced by immunoSEQ multiplex PCR, yet TCRdb's version contains in-frame clones alone and is incomplete. The sample yields roughly 110,000 clones, less than 95% seen once. Time point here: peripheral blood 6 weeks after treatment start. The sequence was obtained from a man aged 55 to 70 with urothelial cancer. The sample was PBMCs, taken around atezolizumab (anti-PD-L1) treatment. The chain joins TRBV21-1 to TRBJ2-7; the table's D call of TRBD1 was not tested on the DNA. TRBV21-1 has pseudogene status. DNA for the CDR3: TGTGCCAGCAGCACTCCAAAGGGACAGGGAGCCTACGAGCAGTACTTC. Protein: CASSTPKGQGAYEQYF.